The TCR beta chain described here comes from a study of T cell responses to AZD1222 COVID-19 vaccine. Data came from immunoSEQ multiplex PCR; TCRdb stores just in-frame clones and leaves some out. The sample yields about 120,000 clones, roughly 90% seen once. Overall study findings and caveats: Within unmutated variant regions lay the reported targets of nearly half of spike-specific TCRs. Repertoires were obtained solely post-peak T cell response. Most donors were white British and more were female, and clonal diversity was possibly underestimated.

This CDR3 has 15 amino acids. V was shortened by 1 base and J by 2 bases, with 6 bases between the two germline ends. From germline, CDR1 is MDHEN and CDR2 SYDVKM. Comment on this clone: Its target is unknown.

Researchers grouped second doses given at about 4 or about 12 weeks into one pool. Sequencing was performed on peripheral blood, taken 28 days after the second AZD1222 dose. This sequence joins TRBV28 and TRBJ2-6; D unresolved. This TCR came from an adult who received the AZD1222 COVID-19 vaccine. The CDR3 nucleotides are TGTGCCAGCAGTTTATACCAGCCTGGGGCCAACGTCCTGACTTTC. Its protein is CASSLYQPGANVLTF. Drawing the rest from reference TRBV28 and TRBJ2-6, the complete variable domain is DVKVTQSSRYLVKRTGEKVFLECVQDMDHENMFWYRQDPGLGLRLIYFSYDVKMKEKGDIPEGYSVSREKKERFSLILESASTNQTSMYLCASSLYQPGANVLTFGAGSRLTVL.